One sample yielded the 10 T cell receptor beta chains listed below, sequenced in a study of T cells expressing NK-cell markers. TCRdb reworked the 5' RACE reads into one entry per CDR3 protein, no DNA. Its table lists roughly 420,000 distinct CDR3 sequences. Sequencing input: blood T cells: a sorted CD56 or NKG2C T cell subset, CD4+ or CD8+ T cells, or bulk PBMC T cells (not recorded which). The receptor set was obtained from a woman aged 18 to 69 in good health.

The chain's CDR3 is CASSFENFQETQYF. The V and J genes are TRBV7-9 and TRBJ2-5. The V gene's germline CDR1 is SEHNR and CDR2 FQNEAQ (reference sequence). The CDR3 sequence is 14 residues long.

This chain's CDR3 is CASSSSGGRSYNEQFF. The rearrangement uses TRBV12-3 or TRBV12-4 and TRBJ2-1; the TCRdb call, TRBD2, lacks DNA for checking. The CDR3 covers 16 residues.

The chain combines TRBV6-1 with TRBJ1-2; TCRdb's D gene call, TRBD1, goes unchecked for lack of DNA. Looked up from germline, CDR1 is MNHNS and CDR2 is SASEGT. This CDR3 has 16 amino acids. CDR3 protein: CASSPGQGAYNYGYTF.

This chain connects TRBV20-1 to TRBJ2-5. CDR1 and CDR2 from the germline V gene are DFQATT and SNEGSKA (reference sequence). The CDR3 is 12 amino acids. The CDR3 spells CSARWTSETQYF.

The genes are TRBV20-1 and TRBJ2-4. Looked up from germline, CDR1 is DFQATT and CDR2 is SNEGSKA (reference sequence). The CDR3 runs to 13 residues. This CDR3 is CSAGLIAKNIQYF.

This chain joins TRBV7-9 and TRBJ1-1; the TRBD1 assignment by TCRdb is unverifiable without DNA. CDR3 size: 14 residues. Germline CDR1 is SEHNR and CDR2 is FQNEAQ (reference sequence). The CDR3: CASSRPGGVPEAFF. Variable domain in full (rest from reference TRBV7-9 and TRBJ1-1): DTGVSQNPRHKITKRGQNVTFRCDPISEHNRLYWYRQTLGQGPEFLTYFQNEAQLEKSRLLSDRFSAERPKGSFSTLEIQRTEQGDSAMYLCASSRPGGVPEAFFGQGTRLTVV.

The chain carries TRBV29-1 and TRBJ2-7. Germline values: CDR1 SQVTM, CDR2 ANQGSEA. This CDR3 region has 14 residues. The CDR3 is CSVERGDKRAEQYF.

The genes are TRBV28 and TRBJ2-7; the D call of TRBD2 rests on TCRdb alone, since no DNA is present to check it. Germline CDR1 MDHEN, CDR2 SYDVKM. The length of the CDR3 is 14 residues. Here the CDR3 reads CASYFSGRVYEQYF.

The CDR3 protein is CSAPRGTGDSPLHF. The rearrangement uses TRBV20-1 and TRBJ1-6; TCRdb returns TRBD1, unconfirmable since there is no DNA. CDR1 and CDR2 (germline): DFQATT, SNEGSKA (reference sequence). The CDR3 spans 14 residues.

The chain recombines TRBV5-1 with TRBJ2-5; TCRdb's D call, TRBD2, is unchecked because there is no DNA. Germline V gene sequence: CDR1 SGHRS, CDR2 YFSETQ. This CDR3 is 15 amino acids long. The chain's CDR3 is CASSLPLAGQETQYF.